The present entry profiles one TCR beta chain with its context. What it recognizes is unknown. This record belongs to a study of cytomegalovirus exposure and HLA in healthy donors. Study-wide results and caveats: The listing of some 170 TCR beta chains classed them as cytomegalovirus-associated. Rarity characterized most TCR sequences, yet some public TCRs appeared in many donors.

CDR3 length: 17 residues. Per the germline V gene, CDR1 is SGHRS and CDR2 is YFSETQ. J gave up 1 base and V 4 bases, and 13 bases lay outside the gene matches. Clones were sequenced by immunoSEQ multiplex PCR, and TCRdb holds only the in-frame ones, with some missing. The data hold some 170,000 clones, with more than 75% observed a single time. This sequence was found in a woman in her twenties or thirties in good health and CMV-seronegative. Sequences were obtained from PBMCs. The rearrangement joins TRBV5-1 to TRBJ2-7; TRBD1 agrees at 8 bases. CDR3 amino acids: CASSQNPGTGSSYEQYF. The CDR3 DNA reads as TGCGCCAGCAGCCAGAATCCGGGGACAGGCTCTTCCTACGAGCAGTACTTC.